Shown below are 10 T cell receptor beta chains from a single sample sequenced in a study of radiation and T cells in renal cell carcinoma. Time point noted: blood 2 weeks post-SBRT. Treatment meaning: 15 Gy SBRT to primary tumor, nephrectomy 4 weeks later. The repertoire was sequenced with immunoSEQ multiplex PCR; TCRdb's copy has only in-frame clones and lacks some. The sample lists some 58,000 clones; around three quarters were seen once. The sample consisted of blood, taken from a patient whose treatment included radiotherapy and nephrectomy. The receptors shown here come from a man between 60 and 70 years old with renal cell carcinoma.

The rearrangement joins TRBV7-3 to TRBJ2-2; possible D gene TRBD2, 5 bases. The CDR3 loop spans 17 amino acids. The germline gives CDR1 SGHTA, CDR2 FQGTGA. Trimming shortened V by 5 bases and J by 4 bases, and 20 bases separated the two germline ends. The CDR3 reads CASSPRASGVGTGELFF. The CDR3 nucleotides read TGTGCCAGCAGCCCTCGGGCCAGCGGAGTCGGCACCGGGGAGCTGTTTTTT.

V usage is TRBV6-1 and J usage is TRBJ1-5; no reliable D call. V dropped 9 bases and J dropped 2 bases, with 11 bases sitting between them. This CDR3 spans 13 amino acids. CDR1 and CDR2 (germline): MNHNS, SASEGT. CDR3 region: CASSSRGNQPQHF. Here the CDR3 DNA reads TGTGCCAGTTCATCCCGGGGCAATCAGCCCCAGCATTTT.

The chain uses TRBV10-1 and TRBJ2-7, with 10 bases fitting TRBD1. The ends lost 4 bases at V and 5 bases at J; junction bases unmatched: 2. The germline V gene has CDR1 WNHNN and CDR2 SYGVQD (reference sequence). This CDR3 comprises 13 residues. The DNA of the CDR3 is TGCGCCAGCAGTGCCGGGACAGGGGACGAGCAGTACGTC. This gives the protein CASSAGTGDEQYV.

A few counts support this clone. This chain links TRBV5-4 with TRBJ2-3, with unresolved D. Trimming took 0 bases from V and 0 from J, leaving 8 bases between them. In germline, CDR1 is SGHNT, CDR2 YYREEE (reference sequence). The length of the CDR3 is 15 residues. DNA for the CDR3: TGTGCCAGCAGCTTGGAGGGCAGTAGCACAGATACGCAGTATTTT. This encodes CASSLEGSSTDTQYF.

In DNA, the CDR3 is TGTGCCAGCAGTTATGGCAGGAACTATGGCTACACCTTC. Protein product: CASSYGRNYGYTF. The V and J genes are TRBV6-6 and TRBJ1-2; D uncertain. The CDR3 extends over 13 amino acids. Germline V gene sequence: CDR1 MNHNY, CDR2 SVGAGI (reference sequence). V was shortened by 3 bases and J by 2 bases, with 7 bases between the two germline ends.

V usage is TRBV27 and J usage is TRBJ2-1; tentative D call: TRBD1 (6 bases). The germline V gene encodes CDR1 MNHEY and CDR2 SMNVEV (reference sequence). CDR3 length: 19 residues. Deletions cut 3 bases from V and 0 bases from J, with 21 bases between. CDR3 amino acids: CASSFVLDSKPSSYNEQFF. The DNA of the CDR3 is TGTGCCAGCAGTTTCGTCCTGGACAGTAAACCGAGCTCCTACAATGAGCAGTTCTTC.

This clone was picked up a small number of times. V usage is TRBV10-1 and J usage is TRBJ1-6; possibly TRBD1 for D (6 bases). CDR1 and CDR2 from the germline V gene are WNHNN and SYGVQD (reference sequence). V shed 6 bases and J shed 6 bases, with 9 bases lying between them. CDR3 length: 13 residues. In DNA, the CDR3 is TGCGCCAGCAGCCGGGGGGCTAATTCACCCCTCCACTTT. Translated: CASSRGANSPLHF.

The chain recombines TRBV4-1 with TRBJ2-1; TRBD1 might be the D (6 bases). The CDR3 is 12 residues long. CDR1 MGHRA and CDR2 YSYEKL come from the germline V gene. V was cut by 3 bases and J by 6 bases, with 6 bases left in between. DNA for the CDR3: TGCGCCAGCAGCCAGGGGGCCAATGAGCAGTTCTTC. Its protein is CASSQGANEQFF.

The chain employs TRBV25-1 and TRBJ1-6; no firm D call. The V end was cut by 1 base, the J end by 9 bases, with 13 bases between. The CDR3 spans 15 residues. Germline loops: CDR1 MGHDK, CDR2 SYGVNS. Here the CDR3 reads CASSEFPGMGSPLHF. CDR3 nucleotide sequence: TGTGCCAGCAGTGAATTTCCCGGGATGGGTTCACCCCTCCACTTT.

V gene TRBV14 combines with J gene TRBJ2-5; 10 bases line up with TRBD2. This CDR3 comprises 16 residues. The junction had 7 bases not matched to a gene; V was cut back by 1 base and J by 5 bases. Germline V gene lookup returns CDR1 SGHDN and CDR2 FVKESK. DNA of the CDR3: TGTGCCAGCAGCCAAGGTGGCCTAGCGGGGGTGGAGACCCAGTACTTC. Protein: CASSQGGLAGVETQYF.